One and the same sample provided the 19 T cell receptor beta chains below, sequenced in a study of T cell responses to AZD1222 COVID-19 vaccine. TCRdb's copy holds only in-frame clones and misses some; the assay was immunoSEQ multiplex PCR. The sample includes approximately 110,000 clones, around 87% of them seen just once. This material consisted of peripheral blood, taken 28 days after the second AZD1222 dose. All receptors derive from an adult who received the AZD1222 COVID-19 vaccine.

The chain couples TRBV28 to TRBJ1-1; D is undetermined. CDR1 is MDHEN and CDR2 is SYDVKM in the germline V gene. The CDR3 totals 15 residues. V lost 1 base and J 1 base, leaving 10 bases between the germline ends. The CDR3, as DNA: TGTGCCAGCAGTTTATACGGGAAAGGGAACACTGAAGCTTTCTTT. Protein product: CASSLYGKGNTEAFF.

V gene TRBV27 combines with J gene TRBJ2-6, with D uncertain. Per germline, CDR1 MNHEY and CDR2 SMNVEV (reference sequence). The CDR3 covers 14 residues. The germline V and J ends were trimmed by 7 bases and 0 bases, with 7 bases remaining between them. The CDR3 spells CASTRNSGANVLTF. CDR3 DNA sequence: TGTGCCAGCACCCGAAACTCTGGGGCCAACGTCCTGACTTTC.

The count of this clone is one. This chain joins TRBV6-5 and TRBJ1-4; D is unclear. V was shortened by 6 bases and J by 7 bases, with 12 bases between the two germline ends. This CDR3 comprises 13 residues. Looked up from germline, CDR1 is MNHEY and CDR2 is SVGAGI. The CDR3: CASSRTQPEKLFF. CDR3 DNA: TGTGCCAGCAGCCGGACCCAGCCTGAAAAACTGTTTTTT.

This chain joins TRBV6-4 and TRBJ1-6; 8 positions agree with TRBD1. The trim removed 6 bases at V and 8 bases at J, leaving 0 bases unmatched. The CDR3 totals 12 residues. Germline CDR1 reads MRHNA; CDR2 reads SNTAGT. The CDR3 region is CASRTGDSPLHF. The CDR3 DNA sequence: TGTGCCAGCAGGACAGGGGATTCACCCCTCCACTTT.

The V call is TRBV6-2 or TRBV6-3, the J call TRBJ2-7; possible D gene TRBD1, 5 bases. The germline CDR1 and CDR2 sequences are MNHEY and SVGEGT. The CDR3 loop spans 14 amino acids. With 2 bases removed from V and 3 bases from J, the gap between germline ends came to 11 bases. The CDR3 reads CASSYQDRSYEQYF. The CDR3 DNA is TGTGCCAGCAGTTACCAAGACAGAAGCTACGAGCAGTACTTC.

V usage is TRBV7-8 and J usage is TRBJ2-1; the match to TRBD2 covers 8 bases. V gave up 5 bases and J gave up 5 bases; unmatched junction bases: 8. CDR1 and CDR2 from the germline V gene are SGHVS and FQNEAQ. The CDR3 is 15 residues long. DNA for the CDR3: TGTGCCAGCAGCCAAATAACTAGCGGCAACAATGAGCAGTTCTTC. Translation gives CASSQITSGNNEQFF.

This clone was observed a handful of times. CDR3 sequence reads: CASSPVLGTEAFF. The CDR3 bases are TGTGCCAGCTCACCCGTATTAGGGACTGAAGCTTTCTTT. The chain links TRBV18 to TRBJ1-1; D not resolved. Germline V gene sequence: CDR1 KGHSH, CDR2 LQKENI. This CDR3 has 13 residues. Trimming shortened V by 3 bases and J by 5 bases, and 10 bases separated the two germline ends.

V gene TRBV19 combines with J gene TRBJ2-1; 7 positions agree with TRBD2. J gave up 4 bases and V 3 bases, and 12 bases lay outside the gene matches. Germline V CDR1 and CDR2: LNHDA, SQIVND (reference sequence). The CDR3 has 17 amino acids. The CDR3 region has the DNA TGTGCCAGTAGTATTCCCGTTCTAGCGGCCCCTTACAATGAGCAGTTCTTC. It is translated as CASSIPVLAAPYNEQFF.

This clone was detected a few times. The CDR3 spells CASSIAGEGSYNEQFF. Here the CDR3 DNA reads TGTGCCAGTAGTATAGCGGGAGAAGGCTCCTACAATGAGCAGTTCTTC. This sequence joins TRBV19 and TRBJ2-1; D perhaps matches TRBD2 (6 bases). The CDR3 sequence is 16 residues long. Germline lookup yields CDR1 LNHDA and CDR2 SQIVND (reference sequence). V lost 1 base and J lost 0, with 10 bases in between.

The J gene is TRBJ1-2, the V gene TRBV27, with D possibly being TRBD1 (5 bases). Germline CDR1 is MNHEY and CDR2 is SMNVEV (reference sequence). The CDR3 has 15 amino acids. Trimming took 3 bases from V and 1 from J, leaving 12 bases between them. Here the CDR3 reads CASSFHGDGNYGYTF. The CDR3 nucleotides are TGTGCCAGCAGTTTCCATGGGGACGGTAACTATGGCTACACCTTC.

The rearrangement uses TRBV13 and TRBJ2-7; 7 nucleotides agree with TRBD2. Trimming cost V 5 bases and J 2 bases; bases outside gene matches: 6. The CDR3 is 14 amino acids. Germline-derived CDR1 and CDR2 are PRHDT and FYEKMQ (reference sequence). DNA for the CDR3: TGTGCCAGCAGCCCCAGCGGGACCCCCTACGAGCAGTACTTC. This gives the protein CASSPSGTPYEQYF.

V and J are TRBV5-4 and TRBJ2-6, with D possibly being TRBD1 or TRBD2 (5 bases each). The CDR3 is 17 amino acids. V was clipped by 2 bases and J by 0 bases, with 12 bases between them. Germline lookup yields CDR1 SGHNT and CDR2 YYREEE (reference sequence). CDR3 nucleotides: TGTGCCAGCAGCTTCCGGGACGGGAACTCTGGGGCCAACGTCCTGACTTTC. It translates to CASSFRDGNSGANVLTF. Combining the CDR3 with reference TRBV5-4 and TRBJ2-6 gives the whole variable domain ETGVTQSPTHLIKTRGQQVTLRCSSQSGHNTVSWYQQALGQGPQFIFQYYREEENGRGNFPPRFSGLQFPNYSSELNVNALELDDSALYLCASSFRDGNSGANVLTFGAGSRLTVL.

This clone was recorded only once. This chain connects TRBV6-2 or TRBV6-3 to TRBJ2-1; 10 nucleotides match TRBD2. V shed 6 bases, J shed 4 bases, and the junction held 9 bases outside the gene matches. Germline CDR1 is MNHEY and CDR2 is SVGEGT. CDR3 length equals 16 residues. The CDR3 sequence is CASSGLAAIGYNEQFF. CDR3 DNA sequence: TGTGCCAGCAGCGGACTAGCGGCCATAGGGTACAATGAGCAGTTCTTC.

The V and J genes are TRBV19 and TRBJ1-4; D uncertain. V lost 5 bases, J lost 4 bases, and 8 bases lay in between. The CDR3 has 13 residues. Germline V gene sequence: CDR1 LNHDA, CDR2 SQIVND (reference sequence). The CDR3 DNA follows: TGTGCCAGTAGTTACAGCTTTAATGAAAAACTGTTTTTT. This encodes CASSYSFNEKLFF.

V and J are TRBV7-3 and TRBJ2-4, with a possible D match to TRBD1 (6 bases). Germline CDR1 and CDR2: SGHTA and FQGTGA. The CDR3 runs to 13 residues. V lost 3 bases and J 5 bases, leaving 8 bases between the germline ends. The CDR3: CASSLDRQNIQYF. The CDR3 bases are TGTGCCAGCAGCTTGGACAGACAAAACATTCAGTACTTC. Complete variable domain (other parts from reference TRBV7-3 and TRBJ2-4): GAGVSQTPSNKVTEKGKYVELRCDPISGHTALYWYRQSLGQGPEFLIYFQGTGAADDSGLPNDRFFAVRPEGSVSTLKIQRTERGDSAVYLCASSLDRQNIQYFGAGTRLSVL.

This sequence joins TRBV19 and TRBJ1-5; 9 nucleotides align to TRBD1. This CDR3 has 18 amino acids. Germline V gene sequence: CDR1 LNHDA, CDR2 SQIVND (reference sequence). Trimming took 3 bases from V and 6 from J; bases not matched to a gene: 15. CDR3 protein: CASSIRQTGGFASQPQHF. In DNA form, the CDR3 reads TGTGCCAGTAGTATCCGACAGACAGGGGGATTTGCAAGTCAGCCCCAGCATTTT.

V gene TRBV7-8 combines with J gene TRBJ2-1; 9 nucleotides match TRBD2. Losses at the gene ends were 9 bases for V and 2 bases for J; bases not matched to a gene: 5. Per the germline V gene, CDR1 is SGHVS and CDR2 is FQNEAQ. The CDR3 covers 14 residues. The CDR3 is CASLAGLPYNEQFF. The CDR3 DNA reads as TGTGCCAGTCTAGCGGGGTTACCCTACAATGAGCAGTTCTTC.

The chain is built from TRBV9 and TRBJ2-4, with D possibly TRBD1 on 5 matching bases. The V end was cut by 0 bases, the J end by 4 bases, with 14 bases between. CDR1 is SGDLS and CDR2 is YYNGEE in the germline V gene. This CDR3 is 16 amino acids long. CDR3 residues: CASSVGAGWPKNIQYF. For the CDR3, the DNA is TGTGCCAGCAGCGTAGGGGCAGGGTGGCCAAAAAACATTCAGTACTTC.

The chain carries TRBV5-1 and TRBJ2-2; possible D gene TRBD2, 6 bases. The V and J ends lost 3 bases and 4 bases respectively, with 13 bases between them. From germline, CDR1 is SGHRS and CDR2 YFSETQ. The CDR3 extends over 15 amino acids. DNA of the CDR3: TGCGCCAGCAGCTGGGCTAGCGATAGCACCGGGGAGCTGTTTTTT. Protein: CASSWASDSTGELFF.